The rows below give T cell receptor beta chains drawn from one sample of a study of cytomegalovirus exposure and HLA in healthy donors. TCRdb keeps only in-frame clones here, not all; method: immunoSEQ multiplex PCR. This table holds about 120,000 clones, approximately 78% found once. The sample taken for sequencing was PBMCs. The receptor source for this set is a woman in her forties in good health and CMV-seropositive. Each CDR3 is given with its conserved first and last residue. Expanded clones get a size class; other rows say once, few or many, or leave the size out.

TRBV7-2,TRBJ2-7,.,CASSSRQGLGSYEQYF
TRBV5-4,TRBJ1-2,.,CASTLDSTNYGYTF
TRBV9,TRBJ2-7,.,CASSDGTDYEQYF
TRBV9,TRBJ1-6,.,CASSVEAAYNSPLHF
TRBV4-3,TRBJ2-1,.,CASSAGGGYEGNEQFF
TRBV9,TRBJ2-1,.,CASSVPSGNEQFF
TRBV7-2,TRBJ1-6,once,CASSRGQGWRSPLHF
TRBV27,TRBJ2-7,.,CASGRTSDAYEQYF
TRBV2,TRBJ1-5,few,CASSLDRDDQPQHF
TRBV25-1,TRBJ1-1,.,CATETGIYAFF
TRBV4-3,TRBJ1-1,.,CASSQGRGGMGTEAFF
TRBV7-9,TRBJ1-3,.,CASSPDRAAGNTIYF
TRBV18,TRBJ1-5,few,CASSPNDIPHQPQHF
TRBV19,TRBJ1-5,once,CAIGQGGSQPQHF
TRBV6-5,TRBJ1-2,.,CASSYSGTGRGYTF
TRBV7-2,TRBJ2-5,few,CASSPVRETQYF
TRBV5-4,TRBJ1-2,.,CASSARGYAQGGYTF
TRBV29-1,TRBJ2-2,.,CSVSELTGELFF
TRBV29-1,TRBJ2-1,.,CSASRSSYNEQFF
TRBV4-1,TRBJ1-3,.,CASSQEARTAGNTIYF